The 3 T cell receptor beta chains below come from one sample, sequenced in a study of response to subunit inactivated influenza vaccine. TCRdb re-derived calls from the RT-PCR reads in MiXCR, one entry per CDR3 protein. This sample has over 650,000 distinct CDR3 sequences, with 18% found just once. The source material was PBMCs from blood, sampled around 5 days after vaccination. These receptors came from a man aged 50-59 years who received an inactivated influenza vaccine.

The chain links TRBV9 to TRBJ2-1, with a possible D match to TRBD2 (5 bases). The CDR3 runs 13 residues. The germline gives CDR1 SGDLS, CDR2 YYNGEE. V was clipped by 3 bases and J by 6 bases, with 10 bases between them. For the CDR3, the DNA is TGTGCCAGCAGCGCCTTCACTAGCAATGAGCAGTTCTTC. Amino acids: CASSAFTSNEQFF. Supplemented by reference TRBV9 and TRBJ2-1, the full variable domain reads DSGVTQTPKHLITATGQRVTLRCSPRSGDLSVYWYQQSLDQGLQFLIQYYNGEERAKGNILERFSAQQFPDLHSELNLSSLELGDSALYFCASSAFTSNEQFFGPGTRLTVL.

Only one count was recorded for this clonotype. This rearrangement joins TRBV5-4 to TRBJ2-6; D may match TRBD1 or TRBD2 (5 bases each). The germline gives CDR1 SGHNT, CDR2 YYREEE (reference sequence). The CDR3 is 19 residues long. Trimming pared 2 bases from V and 0 bases from J, leaving 18 bases between. CDR3: CASSFGTQRELSGANVLTF. The CDR3 nucleotides are TGTGCCAGCAGCTTTGGGACGCAAAGGGAACTCTCTGGGGCCAACGTCCTGACTTTC. Using reference TRBV5-4 and TRBJ2-6 for the parts outside the CDR3, the full variable domain is ETGVTQSPTHLIKTRGQQVTLRCSSQSGHNTVSWYQQALGQGPQFIFQYYREEENGRGNFPPRFSGLQFPNYSSELNVNALELDDSALYLCASSFGTQRELSGANVLTFGAGSRLTVL.

The J gene is TRBJ2-3, the V gene TRBV20-1; D remains unclear. CDR1 and CDR2 (germline): DFQATT, SNEGSKA (reference sequence). Trimming pared 0 bases from V and 3 bases from J, leaving 16 bases between. The CDR3 has 16 amino acids. The CDR3 here is CSARDPGVRSTDTQYF. The CDR3, as DNA: TGCAGTGCTAGAGATCCGGGCGTTCGGTCTACAGATACGCAGTATTTT.